At least ten counts were recorded for the clone carrying this T cell receptor beta chain. This sample is drawn from a study of metastatic and nonmetastatic thyroid tumors. Authors' methods: The study built a papillary thyroid cancer distant-metastasis classifier from CDR3 differences across clinicopathological groups. TCRdb recomputed clones from the PCR reads via MiXCR. Here the V and J calls rest on TCRdb's processing, not on the authors' analysis. Seen here are 40,000 to 55,000 clones, around a sixth observed once, and the top ten hold 2.5% to 3%. No patient had received any treatment before thyroid surgery. The sequence derives from a female donor with papillary thyroid cancer or a benign thyroid nodule (not recorded which). Some clones in this sample may be carry-over from other donors' samples. Material for sequencing was blood.

The CDR3 DNA sequence: TGTGCCAGCAGTTACTCCCCACTACAGCGGGAGTACGAAGAGACCCAGTACTTC. Its protein is CASSYSPLQREYEETQYF. This chain connects TRBV6-5 to TRBJ2-5; 8 nucleotides align to TRBD2. V shed 0 bases and J 3 bases; nucleotides not matched to a gene: 12. The CDR3 has 18 amino acids. Germline CDR1 MNHEY, CDR2 SVGAGI.